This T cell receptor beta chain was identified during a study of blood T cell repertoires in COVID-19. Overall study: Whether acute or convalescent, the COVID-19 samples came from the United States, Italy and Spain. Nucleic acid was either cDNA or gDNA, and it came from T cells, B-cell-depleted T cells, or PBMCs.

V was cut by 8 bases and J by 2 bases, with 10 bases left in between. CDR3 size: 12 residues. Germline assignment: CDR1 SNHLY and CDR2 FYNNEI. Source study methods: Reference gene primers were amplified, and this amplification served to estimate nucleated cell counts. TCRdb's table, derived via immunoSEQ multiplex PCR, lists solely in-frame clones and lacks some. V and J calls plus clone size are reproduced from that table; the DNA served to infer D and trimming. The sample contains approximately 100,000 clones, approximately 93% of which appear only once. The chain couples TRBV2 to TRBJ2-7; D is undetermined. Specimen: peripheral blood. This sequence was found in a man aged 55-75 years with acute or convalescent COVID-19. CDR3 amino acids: CASLLGPYEQYF. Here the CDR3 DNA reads TGTGCCAGCTTGCTGGGCCCCTACGAGCAGTACTTC. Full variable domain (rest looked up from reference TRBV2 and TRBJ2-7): EPEVTQTPSHQVTQMGQEVILRCVPISNHLYFYWYRQILGQKVEFLVSFYNNEISEKSEIFDDQFSVERPDGSNFTLKIRSTKLEDSAMYFCASLLGPYEQYFGPGTRLTVT.